The next 18 T cell receptor beta chains were all read from a single sample in a study of CD8+ T cells in alopecia areata. Reverse transcription of extracted RNA yielded cDNA, which provided the sequencing template. Data came from immunoSEQ multiplex PCR; TCRdb stores just in-frame clones and leaves some out. The table shows under 200,000 clones, with roughly 65% occurring only once. Noted treatment: oral pan-JAK inhibitor, 5-10 mg twice daily. This specimen was CD4+ T cells sorted from blood, taken at week 4, from a patient treated with tofacitinib. The source is a human donor with alopecia areata.

The rearrangement links TRBV6-6 to TRBJ1-1; D is unresolved. The germline V and J ends were trimmed by 7 bases and 3 bases, with 12 bases remaining between them. The CDR3 sequence is 13 residues long. The germline gives CDR1 MNHNY, CDR2 SVGAGI (reference sequence). The DNA for the CDR3 is TGTGCCAGCAAGATCGATGGATACACTGAAGCTTTCTTT. Protein product: CASKIDGYTEAFF.

The CDR3 spells CASSLAQAGSMTEAFF. CDR3 nucleotides: TGTGCCAGCAGCTTAGCTCAGGCCGGGTCAATGACTGAAGCTTTCTTT. The chain couples TRBV7-9 to TRBJ1-1, with D unclear. From germline, CDR1 is SEHNR and CDR2 FQNEAQ (reference sequence). Trimming cost V 0 bases and J 5 bases, with 16 bases left between them. The CDR3 runs 16 residues. The full variable domain, in which reference TRBV7-9 and TRBJ1-1 provide the parts outside the CDR3, is DTGVSQNPRHKITKRGQNVTFRCDPISEHNRLYWYRQTLGQGPEFLTYFQNEAQLEKSRLLSDRFSAERPKGSFSTLEIQRTEQGDSAMYLCASSLAQAGSMTEAFFGQGTRLTVV.

The chain links TRBV6-5 to TRBJ1-6; D is ambiguous. Trimming shortened V by 4 bases and J by 5 bases, and 12 bases separated the two germline ends. Germline V CDR1 and CDR2: MNHEY, SVGAGI. This CDR3 contains 15 residues. The CDR3 protein is CASSFRHDNNSPLHF. For the CDR3, the DNA is TGTGCCAGCAGTTTTAGACATGACAATAATTCACCCCTCCACTTT.

By its share, this clone is medium-sized. The gene calls are TRBV5-8 and TRBJ2-7, with TRBD1 identical over 9 bases. V lost 5 bases and J lost 2; bases outside the gene matches: 2. The CDR3 length is 13 residues. Germline V gene data show CDR1 as SGHTS and CDR2 as YDEGEE. CDR3 nucleotide sequence: TGTGCCAGCAGTAGGACAGGGGCCTACGAGCAGTACTTC. This translates into CASSRTGAYEQYF.

V and J are TRBV5-1 and TRBJ1-5; D is unresolved. Germline CDR1 reads SGHRS; CDR2 reads YFSETQ. V was trimmed by 4 bases and J by 5 bases, leaving 13 bases between them. The CDR3 runs 14 residues. Here the CDR3 reads CASSPESPHQPQHF. The CDR3 coding sequence is TGCGCCAGCAGCCCTGAGTCCCCCCATCAGCCCCAGCATTTT.

This clone is medium-sized. The chain recombines TRBV29-1 with TRBJ1-2, with D possibly matching TRBD1 (6 bases). This CDR3 comprises 12 residues. Trimming shortened V by 3 bases and J by 7 bases, and 12 bases separated the two germline ends. From germline, CDR1 is SQVTM and CDR2 ANQGSEA. The CDR3 region has the DNA TGCAGCGTTGATCTGGGGGCGGGTGGCTACACCTTC. Protein: CSVDLGAGGYTF.

About this clone: Distinct nucleotide sequences in the sample also encode this CDR3. The DNA of the CDR3 is TGTGCCAGCAGCTTCAGCAATCAGCCCCAGCATTTT. Protein sequence: CASSFSNQPQHF. J is TRBJ1-5 and V is TRBV5-6; D uncertain. Germline V gives CDR1 SGHDT, CDR2 YYEEEE. V was cut by 2 bases and J by 1 base, with 1 base left in between. The CDR3 spans 12 residues.

This clone was seen a few times. The J gene is TRBJ2-2, the V gene TRBV5-1, with D tentatively TRBD2 (6 bases). The CDR3 length is 13 residues. Trimming stripped 9 bases from V and 4 bases from J, with 13 bases between. Germline assignment: CDR1 SGHRS and CDR2 YFSETQ. CDR3 protein: CATPGVSTGELFF. CDR3 nucleotides: TGCGCCACCCCGGGGGTGAGCACCGGGGAGCTGTTTTTT.

The J gene is TRBJ2-7, the V gene TRBV30; D is undetermined. V lost 2 bases, J lost 10 bases, and 15 bases lay in between. Germline values: CDR1 GTSNPN, CDR2 SVGIG (reference sequence). The CDR3 is 12 amino acids. The CDR3 bases are TGTGCCTGGAGTATCGGGCCCGGCCAACAGTACTTC. Translation: CAWSIGPGQQYF.

A few counts support this clone. The chain is built from TRBV19 and TRBJ1-1, with D unclear. The V gene lost 4 bases and the J gene lost 1 base, with 10 bases spanning the gap. CDR3 length: 14 amino acids. Germline V gene data show CDR1 as LNHDA and CDR2 as SQIVND (reference sequence). The CDR3, as DNA: TGTGCCAGTAGTAGTCACCGGGAGAACACTGAAGCTTTCTTT. Translated, it gives CASSSHRENTEAFF.

The rearrangement links TRBV6-6 to TRBJ1-6; maybe TRBD1 (6 bases). CDR1 is MNHNY, CDR2 SVGAGI, per germline (reference sequence). The CDR3 sequence is 15 residues long. With 2 bases removed from V and 5 bases from J, the gap between germline ends came to 10 bases. In DNA form, the CDR3 reads TGTGCCAGCAGTTACGGGACACCCGATAATTCACCCCTCCACTTT. This translates into CASSYGTPDNSPLHF.

This clone was seen a few times. This rearrangement joins TRBV30 to TRBJ1-2; the D is unclear. Germline V gives CDR1 GTSNPN, CDR2 SVGIG (reference sequence). The CDR3 has 12 residues. V shed 2 bases and J shed 2 bases, with 6 bases lying between them. The CDR3 is CAWSSNNYGYTF. In DNA form, the CDR3 reads TGTGCCTGGAGTTCCAACAACTATGGCTACACCTTC.

V usage is TRBV27 and J usage is TRBJ2-7, with 11 bases aligning to TRBD1. This CDR3 comprises 15 residues. Losses at the gene ends were 5 bases for V and 2 bases for J; bases not matched to a gene: 5. Germline V gene sequence: CDR1 MNHEY, CDR2 SMNVEV (reference sequence). The CDR3 bases are TGTGCCAGCAGTCCGGGACAGGGGGGACCCTACGAGCAGTACTTC. The encoded protein is CASSPGQGGPYEQYF.

The V and J genes are TRBV5-1 and TRBJ2-7, with D unresolved. Trimming took off 3 bases at V and 0 bases at J, with 10 bases between the two ends. CDR1 SGHRS and CDR2 YFSETQ come from the germline V gene. The CDR3 is 14 amino acids. Here the CDR3 DNA reads TGCGCCAGCAGCTCTGGACGTAGCTCCTACGAGCAGTACTTC. It codes for CASSSGRSSYEQYF.

This clone was seen a few times. Other nucleotide sequences in the sample specify the same CDR3. The V and J genes are TRBV5-1 and TRBJ2-7; D gene ambiguous. Germline-derived CDR1 and CDR2 are SGHRS and YFSETQ. V lost 0 bases to trimming and J lost 5 bases, with 6 bases between them. This CDR3 has 12 residues. In DNA form, the CDR3 reads TGCGCCAGCAGCTTGGGAGGCCACGAGCAGTACTTC. It encodes CASSLGGHEQYF.

This clone has more than one count but fewer than ten. The chain links TRBV30 to TRBJ1-2; TRBD1 aligns across 9 bases. This CDR3 has 13 amino acids. The V and J ends lost 4 bases and 8 bases, in that order; junction bases with no gene match: 8. In germline, CDR1 is GTSNPN, CDR2 SVGIG (reference sequence). CDR3 coding DNA: TGTGCCTGGACCGGACAGGGGAAGTACGGCTACACCTTC. It is translated as CAWTGQGKYGYTF.

The V gene is TRBV19, the J gene TRBJ1-5; possible D gene TRBD1, 6 bases. Germline CDR1 LNHDA, CDR2 SQIVND (reference sequence). The CDR3 runs 17 residues. V dropped 7 bases and J dropped 0 bases, with 19 bases sitting between them. CDR3 DNA sequence: TGTGCCAGTATGCCCTGGGGGCTAAACTATAGCAATCAGCCCCAGCATTTT. Amino acids: CASMPWGLNYSNQPQHF.

The chain uses TRBV5-6 and TRBJ1-5; no firm D call. CDR3 length: 15 residues. The V end lost 6 bases, the J end lost 3 bases, and 16 bases lay between the germline ends. Germline CDR1 SGHDT, CDR2 YYEEEE. CDR3 nucleotide sequence: TGTGCCAGCACCAAGTGGCAGACTTACAATCAGCCCCAGCATTTT. Translated: CASTKWQTYNQPQHF. Looking up the rest from reference TRBV5-6 and TRBJ1-5 gives the full variable domain: DAGVTQSPTHLIKTRGQQVTLRCSPKSGHDTVSWYQQALGQGPQFIFQYYEEEERQRGNFPDRFSGHQFPNYSSELNVNALLLGDSALYLCASTKWQTYNQPQHFGDGTRLSIL.